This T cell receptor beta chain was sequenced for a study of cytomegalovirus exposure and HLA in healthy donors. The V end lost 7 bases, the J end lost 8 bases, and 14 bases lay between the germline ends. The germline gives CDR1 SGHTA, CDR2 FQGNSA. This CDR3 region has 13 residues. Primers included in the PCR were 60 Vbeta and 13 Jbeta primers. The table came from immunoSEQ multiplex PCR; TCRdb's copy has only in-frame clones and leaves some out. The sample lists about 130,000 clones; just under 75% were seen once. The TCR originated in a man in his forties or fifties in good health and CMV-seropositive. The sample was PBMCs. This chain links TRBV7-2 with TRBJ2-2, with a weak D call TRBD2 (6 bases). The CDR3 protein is CASTRGSWGELFF. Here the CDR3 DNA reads TGTGCCAGCACCCGGGGGTCTTGGGGGGAGCTGTTTTTT.